A single sample is the source of the 3 T cell receptor beta chains below, sequenced in a study of cytomegalovirus exposure and HLA in healthy donors. PCR involved 60 Vbeta and 13 Jbeta primers. Clones were read by immunoSEQ multiplex PCR, and TCRdb kept only the in-frame ones, dropping some. The listing records 200,000 to 250,000 clones. Specimen: PBMCs. These receptors came from a girl aged 2-10 years in good health and CMV-seropositive.

This sequence joins TRBV18 and TRBJ2-7; maybe TRBD2 (6 bases). Trimming stripped 1 base from V and 2 bases from J, with 9 bases between. This CDR3 has 14 amino acids. CDR1 and CDR2 (germline): KGHSH, LQKENI. The CDR3 reads CASSPLGEAYEQYF. The CDR3, as DNA: TGTGCCAGCTCACCACTCGGGGAGGCCTACGAGCAGTACTTC.

J is TRBJ1-1 and V is TRBV20-1; D is ambiguous. Trimming stripped 6 bases from V and 5 bases from J, with 10 bases between. Germline CDR1 is DFQATT and CDR2 is SNEGSKA (reference sequence). CDR3 length equals 11 residues. The CDR3 sequence is CSAAGRTEAFF. The DNA for the CDR3 is TGCAGTGCGGCAGGCAGGACTGAAGCTTTCTTT.

The chain uses TRBV25-1 and TRBJ1-2; the D is unclear. With 9 bases removed from V and 7 bases from J, the gap between germline ends came to 21 bases. Looked up from germline, CDR1 is MGHDK and CDR2 is SYGVNS. The CDR3 length is 14 residues. CDR3 sequence: CASRGYPGGRGYTF. The CDR3 DNA follows: TGTGCCAGTAGAGGATACCCCGGCGGGCGTGGCTACACCTTC.